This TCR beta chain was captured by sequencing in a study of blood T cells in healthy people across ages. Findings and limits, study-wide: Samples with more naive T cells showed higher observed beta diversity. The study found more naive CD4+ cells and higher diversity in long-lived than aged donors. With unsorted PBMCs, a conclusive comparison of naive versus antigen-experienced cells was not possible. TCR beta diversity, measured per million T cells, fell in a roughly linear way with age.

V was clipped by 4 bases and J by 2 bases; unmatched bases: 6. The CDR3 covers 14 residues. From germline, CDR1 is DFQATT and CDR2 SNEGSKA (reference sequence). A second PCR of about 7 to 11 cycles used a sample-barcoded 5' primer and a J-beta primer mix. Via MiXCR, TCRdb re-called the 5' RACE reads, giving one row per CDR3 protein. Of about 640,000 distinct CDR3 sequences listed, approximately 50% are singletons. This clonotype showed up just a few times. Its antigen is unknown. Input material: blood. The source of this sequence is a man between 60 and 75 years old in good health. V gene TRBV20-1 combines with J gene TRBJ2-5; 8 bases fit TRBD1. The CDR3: CSATPGGWQETQYF. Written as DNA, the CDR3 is TGCAGTGCTACCCCAGGGGGCTGGCAAGAGACCCAGTACTTC.